What follows describes a single TCR beta chain. The antigen remains unidentified. This specimen belongs to a study of cytomegalovirus exposure and HLA in healthy donors. Study-wide results and limits: Most subjects' HLA-A and HLA-B alleles were reportedly predicted from TCR beta sequences. In vitro data verified a few CMV-associated chains as specific for CMV antigens.

Those who donated were healthy bone marrow donors. Use of 60 Vbeta and 13 Jbeta primers characterized the PCR. The data were produced by immunoSEQ multiplex PCR, yet TCRdb's version contains in-frame clones alone and is incomplete. The table lists some 200,000 clones, approximately 88% of them singletons, with 0.71% in the top ten. Germline CDR1 and CDR2: SGDLS and YYNGEE. V lost 0 bases to trimming and J lost 1 base, with 10 bases between them. CDR3 length: 16 amino acids. The source of this sequence is a boy aged 2 to 9 in good health and CMV-seronegative. The chain couples TRBV9 to TRBJ2-2; no clear D. Sequencing was done on a sample of PBMCs. The CDR3 sequence is CASSVDPGMNTGELFF. The CDR3 DNA reads as TGTGCCAGCAGCGTAGATCCGGGTATGAACACCGGGGAGCTGTTTTTT.